This T cell receptor beta chain was sequenced for a study of blood T cell repertoires in COVID-19 (dated by TCRdb to 2020 to 2022). As for the study more broadly: Collaborator samples came from the United States, Italy and Spain and covered acute and convalescent phases of COVID-19. Deeply sampled blood TCRbeta repertoires from subjects exposed to, actively infected with, or recovered from COVID-19 were included in the dataset. The material from the prospective study consisted of cDNA or gDNA derived from T cells, B-cell-depleted T cells, or PBMCs. Samples came from the ongoing ImmuneRACE study (first 160 participants) plus 1,254 subjects from 6 global collaborators. A freely available public database, intended as a resource for researchers studying the immune response to SARS-CoV-2, is where the repertoires were released. Where HLA class I and class II types were available, the types were taken from metadata supplied by the sample provider, not from assay-based typing. The sample metadata nearly always contained a de-identified subject ID, COVID-19 status, age in years and sex.

As to this clone: Its specific antigen is unknown. The sample holds no much larger clone one base away, and base qualities are not on file.

The collaborating institutions used their own protocols to collect whole blood in K2EDTA tubes. For TCRbeta analysis, collaborator samples were shipped as frozen whole blood, as isolated PBMCs, or as DNA extracted from either sample type. The full study reports these points: Clinical and demographic metadata were provided uncurated, with the amount varying by source and participant.

The germline V gene (reference sequence) yields SEHNR for CDR1 and FQNEAQ for CDR2. V sheds 3 bases and J sheds 6 bases, leaving 8 bases between their ends. From its cysteine to its phenylalanine, the CDR3 spans 12 amino acids. This entry keeps only the CDR3 DNA: 36 bases, framed from base 1. TCRbeta CDR3 regions were amplified from genomic DNA by means of the immunoSEQ Assay, a bias-controlled multiplex PCR. The original methods were these. Within the assay, amplification of reference gene primers was used to estimate how many nucleated cells each sample contained. Sequence reads were collapsed and filtered to measure the absolute abundance of every unique TCRbeta CDR3 rearrangement. For each sample, productive Simpson clonality was calculated as the square root of Simpson's diversity index over productive rearrangements. The clones in this table, taken by TCRdb from immuneACCESS, are in-frame only. Not every clone is retained; where verified, under half of the shortfall comes from an unresolved V gene, and the cause of the rest is unknown. Clone size and V and J calls were adopted from that table, with D and trimming inferred from the DNA. In this sample the table shows some 110,000 clones, around four fifths of which occur a single time. In total, the top ten clones hold 26% of the sample.

The sample consisted of peripheral blood. Here the chain combines TRBV7-9 and TRBJ1-2; too little of a D gene remains to name it. The TCR sequence derives from a man aged 60 to 69 with acute or convalescent COVID-19. The CDR3 in this case is CASSLRWDGYTF. In nucleotide form, the sequence is TGTGCCAGCAGCTTGAGGTGGGATGGCTACACCTTC.